A single sample gave rise to the 10 T cell receptor beta chains below, sequenced in a study of T cell repertoires in cytomegalovirus infection. TCRdb reprocessed the reads via MiXCR and lists one record per CDR3 protein. The data hold under 95,000 distinct CDR3 sequences, with roughly half observed a single time. Their cognate antigens are unknown. The sequenced sample was CD8+ T cells from cultured PBMCs, obtained from culture after CMV antigen stimulation. These receptor sequences come from a human donor in good health (CMV status not recorded). Some clones in this sample may be carry-over from other donors' samples.

The J gene is TRBJ1-5, the V gene TRBV27; 10 bases are shared with TRBD1. CDR1 is MNHEY and CDR2 is SMNVEV in the germline V gene (reference sequence). Trimming at V came to 6 bases and at J to 4 bases, leaving 12 bases not matched to a gene. CDR3 size: 17 residues. The CDR3 DNA sequence: TGTGCCAGCAGGCCAACCGGGACAGGGGCTCCGAATCAGCCCCAGCATTTT. Its protein is CASRPTGTGAPNQPQHF.

The V and J genes are TRBV5-6 and TRBJ1-2, with D possibly TRBD1 on 5 matching bases. This CDR3 is 17 amino acids long. V lost 3 bases and J 0 bases, leaving 18 bases between the germline ends. CDR1 is SGHDT and CDR2 is YYEEEE in the germline V gene. CDR3 residues: CASSYLTDLVANYGYTF. Here the CDR3 DNA reads TGTGCCAGCAGCTACCTGACAGACCTTGTAGCTAACTATGGCTACACCTTC.

Only a few counts were recorded for this clonotype. The chain has TRBV6-1 and TRBJ2-7; a weak D match, TRBD1 (6 bases). This CDR3 is 14 amino acids long. Germline lookup yields CDR1 MNHNS and CDR2 SASEGT. V was pared by 0 bases and J by 0 bases, with 6 bases between. The CDR3 here is CASSEAGASYEQYF. The CDR3 DNA sequence: TGTGCCAGCAGTGAAGCGGGGGCCTCCTACGAGCAGTACTTC.

The chain employs TRBV7-9 and TRBJ1-1; D is undetermined. Trimming removed 5 bases from V and 7 bases from J, with 11 bases in between. In germline, CDR1 is SEHNR, CDR2 FQNEAQ (reference sequence). This CDR3 contains 12 residues. The CDR3 spells CASSTSGYEAFF. The CDR3 nucleotides are TGTGCCAGCAGCACATCTGGGTATGAAGCTTTCTTT.

The chain combines TRBV27 with TRBJ2-7; unclear D gene. V was clipped by 4 bases and J by 3 bases, with 4 bases between them. Germline V gives CDR1 MNHEY, CDR2 SMNVEV (reference sequence). This CDR3 has 11 residues. Here the CDR3 DNA reads TGTGCCAGCAGTTGGGGCTACGAGCAGTACTTC. It specifies CASSWGYEQYF.

This clonotype was counted between two and nine times. The chain carries TRBV19 and TRBJ1-1; D is unresolved. This CDR3 has 12 residues. Per germline, CDR1 LNHDA and CDR2 SQIVND (reference sequence). Trimming took off 3 bases at V and 7 bases at J, with 9 bases between the two ends. CDR3 sequence reads: CASSIPGFEAFF. The DNA of the CDR3 is TGTGCCAGTAGTATCCCGGGGTTTGAAGCTTTCTTT.

J is TRBJ2-3 and V is TRBV27; 9 bases align to TRBD1. In germline, CDR1 is MNHEY, CDR2 SMNVEV (reference sequence). The CDR3 has 16 amino acids. The ends lost 5 bases at V and 2 bases at J; junction bases unmatched: 8. The CDR3 nucleotides read TGTGCCAGCAGTCCCAAAGGACAGGGGAACACAGATACGCAGTATTTT. Protein: CASSPKGQGNTDTQYF.

DNA of the CDR3: TGTGCCAGCAGCTTAGCGGGTACCGGGGTTCAGCCCCAGCATTTT. Translating it yields CASSLAGTGVQPQHF. The chain links TRBV7-2 to TRBJ1-5; D call uncertain. Germline V lookup: CDR1 SGHTA, CDR2 FQGNSA. V was clipped by 0 bases and J by 6 bases, with 12 bases between them. This CDR3 spans 15 amino acids.

The gene calls are TRBV19 and TRBJ1-1; D perhaps matches TRBD1 (5 bases). CDR1 and CDR2 (germline): LNHDA, SQIVND (reference sequence). The CDR3 sequence is 13 residues long. Trimming took off 4 bases at V and 1 base at J, with 7 bases between the two ends. The CDR3 bases are TGTGCCAGTAGTACTGACAGGAACACTGAAGCTTTCTTT. It specifies CASSTDRNTEAFF.

The chain links TRBV27 to TRBJ2-3; the D is unclear. CDR1 is MNHEY, CDR2 SMNVEV, per germline (reference sequence). V dropped 4 bases and J dropped 3 bases, with 11 bases sitting between them. This CDR3 region has 14 residues. This chain's CDR3 is CASSSRQATDTQYF. CDR3 nucleotide sequence: TGTGCCAGCAGTTCGCGCCAAGCTACAGATACGCAGTATTTT.